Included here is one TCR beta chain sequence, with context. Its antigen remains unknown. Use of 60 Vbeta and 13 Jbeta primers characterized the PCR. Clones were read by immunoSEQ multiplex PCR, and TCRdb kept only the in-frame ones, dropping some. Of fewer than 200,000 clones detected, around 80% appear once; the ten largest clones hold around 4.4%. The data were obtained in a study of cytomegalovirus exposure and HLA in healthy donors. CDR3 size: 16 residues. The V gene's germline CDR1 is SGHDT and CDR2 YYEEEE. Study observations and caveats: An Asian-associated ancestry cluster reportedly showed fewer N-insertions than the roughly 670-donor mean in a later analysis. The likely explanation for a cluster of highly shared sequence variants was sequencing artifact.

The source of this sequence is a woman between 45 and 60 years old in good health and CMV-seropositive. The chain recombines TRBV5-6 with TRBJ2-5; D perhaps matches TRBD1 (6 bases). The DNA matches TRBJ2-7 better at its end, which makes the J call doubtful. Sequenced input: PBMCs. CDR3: CASSFYLKPDSYEQYF. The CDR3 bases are TGTGCCAGCAGCTTCTACCTTAAGCCGGACAGCTACGAGCAGTACTTC.